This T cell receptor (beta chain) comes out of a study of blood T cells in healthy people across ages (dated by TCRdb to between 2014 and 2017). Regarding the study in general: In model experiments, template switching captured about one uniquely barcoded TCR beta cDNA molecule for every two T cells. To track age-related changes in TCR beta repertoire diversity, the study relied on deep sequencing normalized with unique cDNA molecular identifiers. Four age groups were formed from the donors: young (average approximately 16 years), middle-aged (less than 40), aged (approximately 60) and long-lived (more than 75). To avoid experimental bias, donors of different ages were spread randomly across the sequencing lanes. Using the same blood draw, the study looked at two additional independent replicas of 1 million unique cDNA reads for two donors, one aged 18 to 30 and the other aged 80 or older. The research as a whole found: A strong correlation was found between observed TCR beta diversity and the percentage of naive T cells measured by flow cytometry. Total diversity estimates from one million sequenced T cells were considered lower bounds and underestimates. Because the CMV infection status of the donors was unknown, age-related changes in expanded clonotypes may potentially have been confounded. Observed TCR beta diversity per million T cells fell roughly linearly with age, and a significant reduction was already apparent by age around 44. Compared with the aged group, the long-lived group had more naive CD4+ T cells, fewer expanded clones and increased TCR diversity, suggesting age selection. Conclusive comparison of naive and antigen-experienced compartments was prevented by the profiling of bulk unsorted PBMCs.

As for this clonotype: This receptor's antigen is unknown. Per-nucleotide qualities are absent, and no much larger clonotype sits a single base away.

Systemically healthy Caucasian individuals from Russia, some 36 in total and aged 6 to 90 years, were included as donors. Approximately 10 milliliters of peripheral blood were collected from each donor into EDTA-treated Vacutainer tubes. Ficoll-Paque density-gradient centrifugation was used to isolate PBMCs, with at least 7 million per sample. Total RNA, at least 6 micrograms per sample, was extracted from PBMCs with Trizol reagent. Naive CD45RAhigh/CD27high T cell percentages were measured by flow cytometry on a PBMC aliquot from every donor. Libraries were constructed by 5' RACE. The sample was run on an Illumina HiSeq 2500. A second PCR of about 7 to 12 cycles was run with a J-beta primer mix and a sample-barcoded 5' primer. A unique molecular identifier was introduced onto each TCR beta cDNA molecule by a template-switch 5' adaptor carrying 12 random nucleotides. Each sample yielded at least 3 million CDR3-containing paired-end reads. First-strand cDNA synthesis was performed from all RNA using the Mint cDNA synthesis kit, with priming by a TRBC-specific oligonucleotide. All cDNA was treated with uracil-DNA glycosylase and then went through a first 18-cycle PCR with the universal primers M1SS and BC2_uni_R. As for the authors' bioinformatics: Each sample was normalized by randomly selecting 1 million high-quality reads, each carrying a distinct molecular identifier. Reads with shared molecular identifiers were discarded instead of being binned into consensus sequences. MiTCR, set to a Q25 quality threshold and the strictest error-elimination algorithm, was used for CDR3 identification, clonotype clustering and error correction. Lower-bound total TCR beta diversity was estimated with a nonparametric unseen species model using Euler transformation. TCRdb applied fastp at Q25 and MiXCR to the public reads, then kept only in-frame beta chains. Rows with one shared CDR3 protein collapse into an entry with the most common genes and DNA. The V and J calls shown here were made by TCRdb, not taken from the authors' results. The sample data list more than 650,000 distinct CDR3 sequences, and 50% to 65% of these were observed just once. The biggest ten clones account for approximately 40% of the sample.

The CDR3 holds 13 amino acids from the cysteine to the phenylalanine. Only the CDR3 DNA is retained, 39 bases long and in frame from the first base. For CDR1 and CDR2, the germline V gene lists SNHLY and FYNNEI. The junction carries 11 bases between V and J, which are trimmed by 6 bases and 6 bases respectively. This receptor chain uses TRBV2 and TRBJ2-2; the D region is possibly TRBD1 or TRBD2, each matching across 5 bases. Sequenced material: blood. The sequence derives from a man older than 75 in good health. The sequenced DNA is TGTGCCAGCAGCACTAGGGGTTCCGGGGAGCTGTTTTTT. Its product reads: CASSTRGSGELFF.